Presented here are 10 T cell receptor beta chains from one specimen sequenced in a study of human T cells and chemical hapten exposure. Described time point: patch test 2, 6 weeks after DPC sensitization. Specified treatment: therapeutic diphenylcyclopropenone sensitization with weekly scalp DPC. MiXCR was run by TCRdb on the RACE reads, yielding one entry per CDR3 protein. The table records 360,000 or so distinct CDR3 sequences, 6% to 7% of them present only once. Specimen: whole blood, collected in connection with sensitization to the hapten diphenylcyclopropenone (DPC). The receptors stem from a woman between 18 and 29 years old with alopecia areata. Some clones in this sample may be carry-over from other donors' samples.

J is TRBJ1-4 and V is TRBV3-1, with TRBD1 as a possible D gene (5 bases). Germline V gene lookup returns CDR1 LGHDT and CDR2 YNNKEL (reference sequence). The V end was cut by 4 bases, the J end by 7 bases, with 10 bases between. CDR3 length equals 13 residues. The CDR3 DNA is TGTGCCAGCAGCCGTGGCAGGGTTGAAAAACTGTTTTTT. It is translated as CASSRGRVEKLFF.

The rearrangement joins TRBV2 to TRBJ1-5; TRBD1 matches 7 bases. CDR3 size: 13 residues. Germline V gene data show CDR1 as SNHLY and CDR2 as FYNNEI. V lost 5 bases and J lost 7; bases outside the gene matches: 5. The CDR3 DNA is TGTGCCAGCAGTCGACAGGGAAGCCAGCCCCAGCATTTT. Its protein product is CASSRQGSQPQHF.

This clonotype was observed a few times. The chain combines TRBV18 with TRBJ2-5; the D gene is possibly TRBD2 (5 bases). Trimming removed 6 bases from V and 4 bases from J, with 15 bases in between. The CDR3 spans 14 residues. Germline lookup yields CDR1 KGHSH and CDR2 LQKENI. The CDR3 bases are TGTGCCAGCTCCCTTATGAGGGCTGGAGAGACCCAGTACTTC. Translated, it gives CASSLMRAGETQYF. The entire variable domain, with the rest obtained from reference TRBV18 and TRBJ2-5, is as follows: NAGVMQNPRHLVRRRGQEARLRCSPMKGHSHVYWYRQLPEEGLKFMVYLQKENIIDESGMPKERFSAEFPKEGPSILRIQQVVRGDSAAYFCASSLMRAGETQYFGPGTRLLVL.

This clonotype was picked up a small number of times. J is TRBJ2-1 and V is TRBV2, with 10 bases lining up with TRBD1. The V and J ends lost 4 bases and 2 bases, in that order; junction bases with no gene match: 2. CDR3 length: 15 residues. Germline V gene data show CDR1 as SNHLY and CDR2 as FYNNEI. CDR3 coding DNA: TGTGCCAGCAGTGTTGACAGGGGGCCCTACAATGAGCAGTTCTTC. Translation: CASSVDRGPYNEQFF.

The chain carries TRBV5-1 and TRBJ2-6; D unclear. Germline CDR1 reads SGHRS; CDR2 reads YFSETQ. This CDR3 is built from 13 residues. Trimming cost V 6 bases and J 2 bases, with 6 bases left between them. DNA of the CDR3: TGCGCCAGCAATAGGCCTGGGGCCAACGTCCTGACTTTC. Its translation is CASNRPGANVLTF.

In this sample, this clonotype turned up many times. The J gene is TRBJ2-1, the V gene TRBV4-1, with 9 bases identical to TRBD2. V was pared by 4 bases and J by 4 bases, with 2 bases of the junction left unmatched. The CDR3 loop spans 14 amino acids. From germline, CDR1 is MGHRA and CDR2 YSYEKL. The CDR3 coding sequence is TGCGCCAGCAGCCGAGCGGGGGGATACAATGAGCAGTTCTTC. As protein: CASSRAGGYNEQFF.

The sample holds many counts of this clonotype. This chain uses TRBV15 with TRBJ2-6; no firm D call. Germline CDR1 reads LNHNV; CDR2 reads YYDKDF (reference sequence). The CDR3 has 17 amino acids. The V and J ends lost 0 bases and 2 bases respectively, with 11 bases between them. As DNA, the CDR3 is TGTGCCACCAGCAGAGATCTCGGCGGAGCTGGGGCCAACGTCCTGACTTTC. It codes for CATSRDLGGAGANVLTF.

This clonotype was seen more than once but under ten times. The chain recombines TRBV20-1 with TRBJ1-1; D call uncertain. Germline V gene sequence: CDR1 DFQATT, CDR2 SNEGSKA (reference sequence). The CDR3 extends over 11 amino acids. Trimming took 5 bases from V and 1 from J, leaving 5 bases between them. CDR3 sequence: CSAYKNTEAFF. The CDR3 DNA is TGCAGTGCTTACAAGAACACTGAAGCTTTCTTT.

This chain links TRBV18 with TRBJ2-1, with 9 bases identical to TRBD2. V dropped 3 bases and J dropped 9; count of bases not matched to a gene: 9. This CDR3 spans 15 amino acids. The germline gives CDR1 KGHSH, CDR2 LQKENI. CDR3 sequence (DNA): TGTGCCAGCTCACCCCTCGAGCGGGGGGTCTTTGAGCAGTTCTTC. Its translation: CASSPLERGVFEQFF.

This clonotype has more than one count but fewer than ten. The rearrangement uses TRBV6-1 and TRBJ2-3; no definite D call. In germline, CDR1 is MNHNS, CDR2 SASEGT. The CDR3 sequence is 14 residues long. Trimming shortened V by 1 base and J by 4 bases, and 9 bases separated the two germline ends. The CDR3 DNA reads TGTGCCAGCAGTGAAGAACCAGCCCCAGATACGCAGTATTTT. This gives the protein CASSEEPAPDTQYF.